This entry concerns a single T cell receptor (beta chain). Per the study methods: Estimation of nucleated cell counts relied on the amplification of reference gene primers. The data were produced by immunoSEQ multiplex PCR, yet TCRdb's version contains in-frame clones alone and is incomplete. V and J calls and clone size are as listed in that table; D and trimming were resolved from the DNA. Among about 320,000 clones, 85% were seen once, and the ten largest hold just over 7%. This specimen comes from a study of blood T cell repertoires in COVID-19. Overall study context: COVID-19 samples, acute and convalescent, were from the United States, Italy and Spain.

Germline V gives CDR1 GTSNPN, CDR2 SVGIG (reference sequence). V lost 0 bases and J lost 0, with 11 bases in between. The CDR3 contains 15 residues. The TCR originated in a human donor in a cohort sampled during active COVID-19. The chain recombines TRBV30 with TRBJ1-1; D is possibly TRBD1 (6 bases). The sequenced sample consisted of peripheral blood. The CDR3, as DNA: TGTGCCTGGAGTGTAAGTAGGACAGTGAACACTGAAGCTTTCTTT. Encoded protein: CAWSVSRTVNTEAFF.